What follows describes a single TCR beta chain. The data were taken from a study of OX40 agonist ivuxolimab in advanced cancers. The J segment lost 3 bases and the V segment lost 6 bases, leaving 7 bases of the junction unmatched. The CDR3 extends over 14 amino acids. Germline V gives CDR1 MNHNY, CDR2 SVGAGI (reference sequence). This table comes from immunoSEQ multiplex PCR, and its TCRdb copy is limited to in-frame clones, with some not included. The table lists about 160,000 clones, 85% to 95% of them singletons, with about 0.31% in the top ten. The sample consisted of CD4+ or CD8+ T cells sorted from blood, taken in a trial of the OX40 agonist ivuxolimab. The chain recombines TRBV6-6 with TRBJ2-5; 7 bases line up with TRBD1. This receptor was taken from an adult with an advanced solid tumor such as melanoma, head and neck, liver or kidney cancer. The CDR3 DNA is TGTGCCAGCAGCCAACCGGGGACAGAAGAGACCCAGTACTTC. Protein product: CASSQPGTEETQYF.